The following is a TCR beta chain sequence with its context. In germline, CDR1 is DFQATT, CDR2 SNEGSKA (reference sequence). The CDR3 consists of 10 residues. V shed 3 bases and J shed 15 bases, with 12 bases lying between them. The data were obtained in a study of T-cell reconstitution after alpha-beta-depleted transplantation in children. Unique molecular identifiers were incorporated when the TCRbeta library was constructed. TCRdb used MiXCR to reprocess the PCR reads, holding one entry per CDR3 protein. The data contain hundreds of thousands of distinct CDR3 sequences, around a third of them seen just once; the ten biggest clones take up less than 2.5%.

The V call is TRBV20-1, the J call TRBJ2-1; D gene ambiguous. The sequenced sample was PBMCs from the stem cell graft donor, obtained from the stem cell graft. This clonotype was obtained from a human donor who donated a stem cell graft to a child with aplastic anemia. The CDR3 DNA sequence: TGCAGTGCTAGGAGGCTAGATCTGTTCTTC. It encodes CSARRLDLFF.